The next 11 T cell receptor beta chains were all read from a single sample in a study of blood T cell repertoires in COVID-19. Only in-frame clones appear in the TCRdb table, and some are missing; sequencing was by immunoSEQ multiplex PCR. The data show more than 150,000 clones, about 86% seen once. Material for sequencing was peripheral blood. These receptors originate from a man between 25 and 39 years old with active or convalescent COVID-19.

The gene calls are TRBV7-2 and TRBJ2-7; 10 bases align to TRBD1. Germline V gives CDR1 SGHTA, CDR2 FQGNSA. Unmatched junction bases numbered 2, after V lost 2 bases and J lost 4 bases. The CDR3 has 14 amino acids. The CDR3 DNA is TGTGCCAGCAGCTTACGGGACAGGGGTTACGAGCAGTACGTC. Protein: CASSLRDRGYEQYV.

V usage is TRBV7-9 and J usage is TRBJ2-7; possibly TRBD1 for D (6 bases). The CDR3 contains 17 residues. Germline CDR1 and CDR2: SEHNR and FQNEAQ (reference sequence). V was clipped by 1 base and J by 2 bases, with 18 bases between them. DNA for the CDR3: TGTGCCAGCAGCTTAGGCCCGGGACACGAGGACCCCTACGAGCAGTACGTC. The encoded protein is CASSLGPGHEDPYEQYV.

V usage is TRBV7-2 and J usage is TRBJ1-2, with 10 bases identical to TRBD1. The V gene end was trimmed by 4 bases and the J gene end by 8 bases; junction bases not matched to a gene: 4. From germline, CDR1 is SGHTA and CDR2 FQGNSA. This CDR3 is 13 amino acids long. The CDR3 DNA is TGTGCCAGCAGCTCTGACAGGGGGCTAGGCTACACCTTC. Translated, it gives CASSSDRGLGYTF.

The chain employs TRBV7-2 and TRBJ2-5; TRBD1 agrees at 8 bases. This CDR3 has 14 amino acids. J lost 5 bases, V lost 4 bases, and 6 bases had no gene match. Germline values: CDR1 SGHTA, CDR2 FQGNSA. CDR3 nucleotide sequence: TGTGCCAGCAGCTCTGGGACAGGACGGGAGACCCAGTACTTC. It yields the protein CASSSGTGRETQYF. The variable domain in full, completed from reference TRBV7-2 and TRBJ2-5, reads GAGVSQSPSNKVTEKGKDVELRCDPISGHTALYWYRQSLGQGLEFLIYFQGNSAPDKSGLPSDRFSAERTGGSVSTLTIQRTQQEDSAVYLCASSSGTGRETQYFGPGTRLLVL.

The rearrangement joins TRBV3-1 (or the pseudogene TRBV3-2) to TRBJ2-1; 11 bases are a match to TRBD2. The CDR3 consists of 15 residues. V dropped 5 bases and J dropped 10; count of bases not matched to a gene: 10. Germline CDR1 LGHDT, CDR2 YNNKEL (reference sequence). This chain's CDR3 is CASSVAGGPLGEQFF. CDR3 bases: TGTGCCAGCAGCGTAGCGGGAGGGCCCCTCGGCGAGCAGTTCTTC.

The rearrangement joins TRBV19 to TRBJ2-5; 8 bases map to TRBD1. J was trimmed by 6 bases and V by 6 bases; bases with no gene match: 6. Germline CDR1 LNHDA, CDR2 SQIVND (reference sequence). The CDR3 has 13 residues. CDR3 loop: CASSAGGGKTQYF. In DNA form, the CDR3 reads TGTGCCAGTAGCGCAGGGGGCGGAAAGACCCAGTACTTC.

This rearrangement joins TRBV7-2 to TRBJ1-3, with 8 nucleotides matching TRBD1. CDR3 length: 17 amino acids. Losses at the gene ends were 1 base for V and 4 bases for J; bases not matched to a gene: 9. CDR1 is SGHTA, CDR2 FQGNSA, per germline. The CDR3: CASSLDRGKVSGNTIYF. The DNA for the CDR3 is TGTGCCAGCAGCTTAGACAGGGGGAAGGTTAGCGGAAACACCATATATTTT.

The V call is TRBV7-9, the J call TRBJ2-1; 13 bases map to TRBD2. The ends lost 1 base at V and 8 bases at J; junction bases unmatched: 8. Germline V gene lookup returns CDR1 SEHNR and CDR2 FQNEAQ (reference sequence). The CDR3 spans 17 residues. CDR3 loop: CASSLDTSGRVSHEQFF. The CDR3 DNA reads TGTGCCAGCAGCTTAGATACTAGCGGGAGGGTTAGCCATGAGCAGTTCTTC.

V gene TRBV10-3 combines with J gene TRBJ1-3; D remains ambiguous. The length of the CDR3 is 16 residues. Germline lookup yields CDR1 ENHRY and CDR2 SYGVKD. V dropped 0 bases and J dropped 0 bases, with 9 bases sitting between them. The CDR3 loop is CAISESGDSSGNTIYF. The DNA of the CDR3 is TGTGCCATCAGTGAGTCGGGAGATAGCTCTGGAAACACCATATATTTT.

This chain connects TRBV5-8 to TRBJ2-1; 13 bases are shared with TRBD2. Germline trimming cut 2 bases from V and 6 bases from J; bases unmatched to any gene: 2. Germline CDR1 SGHTS, CDR2 YDEGEE. The CDR3 length is 15 residues. The CDR3 is CASSLGLAGVNEQFF. The CDR3 DNA sequence: TGTGCCAGCAGCTTAGGACTAGCGGGAGTCAATGAGCAGTTCTTC.

The V and J genes are TRBV30 and TRBJ2-1; D might be TRBD1 (6 bases). V lost 1 base and J 14 bases, leaving 18 bases between the germline ends. Germline values: CDR1 GTSNPN, CDR2 SVGIG (reference sequence). This CDR3 is 13 amino acids long. This CDR3 is CAWSGPPAKGEFF. The CDR3 nucleotides read TGTGCCTGGAGTGGACCTCCGGCGAAGGGGGAGTTCTTC.